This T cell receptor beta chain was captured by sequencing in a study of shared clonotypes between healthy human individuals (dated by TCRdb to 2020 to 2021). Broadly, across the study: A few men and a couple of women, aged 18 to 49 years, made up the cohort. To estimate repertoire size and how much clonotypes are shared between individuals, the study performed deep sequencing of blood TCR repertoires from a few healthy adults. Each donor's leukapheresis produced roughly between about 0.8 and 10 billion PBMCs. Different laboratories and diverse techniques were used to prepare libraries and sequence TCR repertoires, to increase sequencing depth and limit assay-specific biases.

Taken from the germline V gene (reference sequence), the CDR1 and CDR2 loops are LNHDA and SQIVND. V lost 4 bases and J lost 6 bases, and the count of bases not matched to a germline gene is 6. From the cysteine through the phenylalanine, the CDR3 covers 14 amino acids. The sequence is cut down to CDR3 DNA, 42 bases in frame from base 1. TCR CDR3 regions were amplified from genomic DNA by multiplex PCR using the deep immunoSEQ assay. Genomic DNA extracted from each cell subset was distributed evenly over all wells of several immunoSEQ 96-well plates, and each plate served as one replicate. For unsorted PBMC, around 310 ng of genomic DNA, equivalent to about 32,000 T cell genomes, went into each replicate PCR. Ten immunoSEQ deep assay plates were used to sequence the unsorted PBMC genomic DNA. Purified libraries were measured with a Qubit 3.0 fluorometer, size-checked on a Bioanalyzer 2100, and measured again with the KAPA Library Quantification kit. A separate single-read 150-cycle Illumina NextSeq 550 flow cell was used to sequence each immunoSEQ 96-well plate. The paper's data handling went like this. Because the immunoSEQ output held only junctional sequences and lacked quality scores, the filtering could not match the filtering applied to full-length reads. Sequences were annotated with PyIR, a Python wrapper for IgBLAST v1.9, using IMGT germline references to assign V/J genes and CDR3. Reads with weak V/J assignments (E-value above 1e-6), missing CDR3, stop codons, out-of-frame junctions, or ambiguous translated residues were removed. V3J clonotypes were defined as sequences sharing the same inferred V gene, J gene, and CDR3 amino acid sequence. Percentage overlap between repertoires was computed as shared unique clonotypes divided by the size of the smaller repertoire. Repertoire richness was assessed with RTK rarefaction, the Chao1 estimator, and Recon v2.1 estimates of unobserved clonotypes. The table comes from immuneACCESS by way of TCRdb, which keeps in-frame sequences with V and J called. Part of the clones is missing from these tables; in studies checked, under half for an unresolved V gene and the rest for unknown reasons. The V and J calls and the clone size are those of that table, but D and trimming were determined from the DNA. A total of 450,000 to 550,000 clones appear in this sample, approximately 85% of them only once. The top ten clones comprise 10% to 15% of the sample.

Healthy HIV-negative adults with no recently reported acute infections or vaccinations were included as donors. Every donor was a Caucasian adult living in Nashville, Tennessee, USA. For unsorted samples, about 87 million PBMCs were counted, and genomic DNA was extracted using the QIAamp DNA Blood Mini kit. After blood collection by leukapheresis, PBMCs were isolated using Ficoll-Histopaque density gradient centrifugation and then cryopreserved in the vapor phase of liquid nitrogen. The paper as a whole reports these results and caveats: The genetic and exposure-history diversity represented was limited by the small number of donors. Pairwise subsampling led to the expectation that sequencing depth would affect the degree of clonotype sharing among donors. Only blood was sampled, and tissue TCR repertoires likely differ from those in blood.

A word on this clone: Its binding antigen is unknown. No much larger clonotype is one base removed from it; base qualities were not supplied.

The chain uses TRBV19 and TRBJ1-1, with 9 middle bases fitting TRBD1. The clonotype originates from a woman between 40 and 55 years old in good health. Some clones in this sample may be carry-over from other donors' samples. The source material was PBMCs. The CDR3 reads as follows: CASSRDRATAEAFF. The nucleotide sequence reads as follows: TGTGCCAGTAGTAGGGACAGGGCTACGGCTGAAGCTTTCTTT.